The clone carrying this TCR beta chain occurred once. Its antigen is not known. This record belongs to a study of shared clonotypes between healthy human individuals. Findings of the study overall: Clonotypes shared by all four donors outscored non-shared clonotypes in generation probability.

Measured with immunoSEQ multiplex PCR; TCRdb has only the in-frame clones, and not every one. The sample yields about a million clones, 60% to 85% seen once. V lost 3 bases and J lost 1, with 12 bases in between. Looked up from germline, CDR1 is KGHSH and CDR2 is LQKENI. The length of the CDR3 is 16 residues. Source material: memory CD4+ T cells from PBMCs. Described subset: CD45RA-negative fraction. The gene calls are TRBV18 and TRBJ2-2; the D gene is possibly TRBD1 (5 bases). The source is a man between 18 and 35 years old in good health. Some clones in this sample may be carry-over from other donors' samples. The CDR3 sequence: CASSPLLGENTGELFF. In DNA form, the CDR3 reads TGTGCCAGCTCACCCCTCCTAGGGGAGAACACCGGGGAGCTGTTTTTT.